These T cell receptor beta chains were read from a single sample in a study of T cells in tuberculosis. This table comes from immunoSEQ multiplex PCR, and its TCRdb copy is limited to in-frame clones, with some not included. The table lists around 40,000 clones, around 94% of them singletons. This sample comprised PBMCs, obtained at tuberculosis diagnosis. The source is an adult with tuberculosis. Each CDR3 is given with its conserved first and last residue. A D gene is named only where the DNA matches it firmly. Part of the rows lack a size; the others show once, few, many or a class for expanded clones.

V	length	D	J	size	CDR3	DNA
TRBV5-1	16	TRBD1	TRBJ2-7	few	CASSLGWDDRAPEQYF	TGCGCCAGCAGCTTGGGTTGGGACGACAGGGCTCCCGAGCAGTACTTC
TRBV28	15	TRBD1	TRBJ1-1	NA	CASSVLQGDGTEAFF	TGTGCCAGCAGTGTTCTCCAGGGGGACGGAACTGAAGCTTTCTTT
TRBV7-8	16	NA	TRBJ2-1	NA	CASSPSGNAGFNEQFF	TGTGCCAGCAGCCCCTCGGGGAATGCGGGGTTCAATGAGCAGTTCTTC
TRBV5-1	14	TRBD1	TRBJ1-2	NA	CASSLEGQGNGYTF	TGCGCCAGCAGCTTGGAGGGACAGGGGAACGGCTACACCTTC
TRBV2	15	NA	TRBJ1-5	NA	CASSESSGVGQPQHF	TGTGCCAGCAGTGAGAGTTCGGGGGTCGGTCAGCCCCAGCATTTT
TRBV28	14	TRBD1	TRBJ2-1	NA	CASSFPGTGAKQFF	TGTGCCAGCAGTTTTCCGGGGACAGGGGCGAAGCAGTTCTTC
TRBV19	13	NA	TRBJ2-7	NA	CASSPGRSYEQYF	TGTGCCAGTAGTCCCGGTCGCTCCTACGAGCAGTACTTC
TRBV28	17	TRBD1	TRBJ1-2	NA	CASSHRQGIAEDYGYTF	TGTGCCAGCAGTCACAGACAGGGTATCGCTGAGGACTATGGCTACACCTTC
TRBV2	14	NA	TRBJ1-2	NA	CASGGGARDYGYTF	TGTGCCAGCGGGGGGGGAGCCAGAGACTATGGCTACACCTTC
TRBV5-1	16	TRBD2	TRBJ2-3	few	CASSLFAGVATDTQYF	TGCGCCAGCAGCTTGTTCGCGGGGGTAGCCACAGATACGCAGTATTTT